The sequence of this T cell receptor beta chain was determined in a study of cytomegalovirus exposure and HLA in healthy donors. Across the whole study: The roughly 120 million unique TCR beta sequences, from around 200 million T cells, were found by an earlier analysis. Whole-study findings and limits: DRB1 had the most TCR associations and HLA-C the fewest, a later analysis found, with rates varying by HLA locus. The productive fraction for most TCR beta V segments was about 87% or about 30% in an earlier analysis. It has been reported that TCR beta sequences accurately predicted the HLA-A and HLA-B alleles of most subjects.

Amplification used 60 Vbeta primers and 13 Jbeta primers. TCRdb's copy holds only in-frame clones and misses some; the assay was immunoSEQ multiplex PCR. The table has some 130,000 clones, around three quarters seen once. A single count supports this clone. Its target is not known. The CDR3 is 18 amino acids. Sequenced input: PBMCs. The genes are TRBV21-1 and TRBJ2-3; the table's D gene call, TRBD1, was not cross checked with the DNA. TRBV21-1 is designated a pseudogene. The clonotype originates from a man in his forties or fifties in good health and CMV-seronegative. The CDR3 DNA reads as TGTGCCAGCAGCAACTTACGGTGGCTGGGACAGTCCACAGATACGCAGTATTTT. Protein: CASSNLRWLGQSTDTQYF.